This paragraph reports one T cell receptor (beta chain). Its specificity is unknown. These data originate in a study of CXCR3-negative and CXCR3-positive naive CD8 T cells. Study conclusions and caveats: More hydrophobic TRB CDR3s occurred in CXCR3-positive than in CXCR3-negative naive cells.

cDNA libraries for TRB were generated by 5' RACE incorporating UMI labels. TCRdb re-called the 5' RACE reads, yielding one record per CDR3 amino acid sequence without DNA. The sample features 150,000 or so distinct CDR3 sequences, with approximately 0.27% in its top ten. This CDR3 contains 17 residues. Germline V gene data show CDR1 as PRHDT and CDR2 as FYEKMQ (reference sequence). Naive CD8+ T lymphocytes were specified as CD45RO-CCR7+CD27+CD95-. Input material: naive CXCR3+ CD8+ T cells from blood. The subset: CD45RO-CCR7+CD27+CD95- naive CD8+ T cells expressing CXCR3 (TNR3+). This chain links TRBV13 with TRBJ2-1; TCRdb picks TRBD2, but there is no DNA to check that call. This clonotype was sampled from a human donor in good health. Some clones in this sample may be carry-over from other donors' samples. The CDR3 protein is CASSLGLAGGSYNEQFF.